This TCR beta chain was sequenced in a study of blood T cells in healthy people across ages (dated by TCRdb to the mid-2010s). Background on the whole study: In model experiments, template switching captured roughly one uniquely barcoded TCR beta cDNA molecule for every two T cells. To track age-related changes in TCR beta repertoire diversity, the study relied on deep sequencing normalized with unique cDNA molecular identifiers. To avoid experimental bias, donors of different ages were randomly spread across the sequencing lanes. Four age groups were formed from the donors: young (average roughly 16 years), middle-aged (approximately 39), aged (more than 55) and long-lived (about 80). Two additional independent replicas of 1 million unique cDNA reads from the same blood draw were analyzed for two donors (one aged 18 to 29 and one aged 80 or older). What the work shows at the level of the full study, not this receptor alone: Total diversity estimates from one million sequenced T cells were considered lower bounds and underestimates. Compared with the aged group, the long-lived group had more naive CD4+ T cells, fewer expanded clones and increased TCR diversity, suggesting age selection. There was a strong correlation between observed TCR beta diversity and the percentage of naive T cells measured by flow cytometry. Because the CMV infection status of the donors was unknown, age-related changes in expanded clonotypes may potentially have been confounded. Because profiling used bulk unsorted PBMCs, naive and antigen-experienced compartments could not be compared conclusively. Observed TCR beta diversity per million T cells fell roughly linearly with age, and a significant reduction was already apparent by age approximately 40.

The library was built by means of 5' RACE. A second PCR of about 7 to 12 cycles was run with a J-beta primer mix and a sample-barcoded 5' primer. A unique molecular identifier was introduced onto each TCR beta cDNA molecule by a template-switch 5' adaptor carrying 12 random nucleotides. Each sample yielded at least 2.5 million CDR3-containing paired-end reads. All of the RNA was converted into first-strand cDNA using the Mint cDNA synthesis kit, with a TRBC-specific oligonucleotide serving as the primer. All cDNA was treated with uracil-DNA glycosylase and then went through a first 18-cycle PCR with the universal primers M1SS and BC2_uni_R. Turning to the authors' computational methods: Each sample was normalized by randomly selecting 1 million high-quality reads, each carrying a distinct molecular identifier. Instead of being binned into consensus sequences, reads that shared molecular identifiers were thrown out. MiTCR, set to a Q25 quality threshold and the strictest error-elimination algorithm, was used for CDR3 identification, clonotype clustering and error correction. Lower-bound total TCR beta diversity was estimated with a nonparametric unseen species model using Euler transformation. TCRdb applied fastp at Q25 and MiXCR to the public reads, then kept only in-frame beta chains. CDR3 protein sequences are deduplicated, and each keeps its most common genes and DNA. These V and J calls derive from TCRdb rather than the authors' analysis. The sample table shows 1.8 million or so distinct CDR3 sequences, and roughly 43% are seen once. The top ten hold about 23% of the sample.

Donors were a few dozen systemically healthy Caucasian individuals from Russia aged roughly 6 to 90 years. Each donor gave around 9.5 milliliters of peripheral blood, collected into EDTA-treated Vacutainer tubes. Ficoll-Paque density-gradient centrifugation was used to isolate PBMCs, with at least 6.5 million per sample. Total RNA, at least 5 micrograms per sample, was extracted from PBMCs with Trizol reagent. For every donor, flow cytometry on a PBMC aliquot measured the percentage of naive CD45RAhigh/CD27high T cells. This clonotype was recorded many times. Its specific antigen is unknown. No much larger clone is present one base from it, and per-base qualities are unavailable. For CDR1 and CDR2, the germline V gene lists SGHTA and FQGNSA. Including cysteine and phenylalanine, the CDR3 has 14 amino acids. Left in the record is the CDR3 DNA by itself, 42 bases read in frame from the first base. V gives up 1 base and J gives up 3 bases, and the segment between their germline ends measures 10 bases.

This receptor was taken from a human donor in good health. The chain couples TRBV7-2 to TRBJ2-7; the D gene is perhaps TRBD1 or TRBD2, each of them matching over 6 bases. The sequencing sample was made of blood. The sequenced DNA is TGTGCCAGCAGCTTAGTTAGGGGGGACTACGAGCAGTACTTC. It translates as CASSLVRGDYEQYF.